This T cell receptor beta chain was captured by sequencing in a study of spatial heterogeneity in lung cancer. The wider study: Matched bulk RNA-seq provided a T cell module score, and TCR transcript counts in tumor regions correlated strongly with it. The library had UMIs, and each TCR and UMI pair averaged more than ten raw reads. Findings and caveats of the study: Mutation counts in tumors were tracked by counts of expanded intratumoral alpha and beta TCRs. Ubiquitous expanded TCR counts tracked ubiquitous nonsynonymous mutations; regional expanded TCR counts tracked regional nonsynonymous mutations.

Time point: sample taken at primary tumor resection. Material for sequencing was whole RNA from tumor, nontumor lung or frozen PBMC, left unsorted. The CDR3 is 12 residues long. Trimming removed 4 bases from V and 5 bases from J, with 6 bases in between. Per the germline V gene, CDR1 is SGHTA and CDR2 is FQGNSA. One entry per CDR3 protein results from TCRdb running MiXCR on the 5' RACE reads. Of some 5,100 distinct CDR3 sequences in the sample, about 20% were seen once. Concerning this clonotype: Antigen specificity is unknown.

The chain employs TRBV7-2 and TRBJ2-1; D gene uncertain. This TCR was sampled from a male donor with early-stage non-small cell lung cancer. Source: lung tumor tissue, taken at surgery. CDR3 in amino acids: CASSSHNNEQFF. The CDR3 nucleotides are TGTGCCAGCAGCTCACACAACAATGAGCAGTTCTTC.